The present T cell receptor (beta chain) was sequenced within a study of persistence of HIV-infected CD4 T cells. The overall study: A median of 8 years of suppressive ART preceded sampling. Up to about 200 mL blood was drawn at multiple time points; two donors had single-time leukapheresis. Study observations and caveats: Bulk TCR data could not be restricted to HIV-1-infected CMV-responding cells.

Anti-CD3/anti-CD28 beads served as a nonspecific positive control stimulus. Sorting of responding CD4+ T cells relied on upregulated CD40 ligand together with CD69. V was pared by 6 bases and J by 3 bases, with 4 bases of the junction left unmatched. CDR3 size: 13 residues. The germline V gene has CDR1 KGHSH and CDR2 LQKENI. The libraries were made with immunoSEQ version 4 in survey mode. The table came from immunoSEQ multiplex PCR; TCRdb's copy has only in-frame clones and leaves some out. This table holds about 46,000 clones, about 90% found once. Of note for this clone: Its antigen remains unknown.

The source of this sequence is an adult woman with HIV who was CMV-seropositive. The sample here was CD4+ T cells sorted from PBMCs after roughly 18-hour stimulation, taken from a patient who received antiretroviral therapy. The chain recombines TRBV18 with TRBJ2-5; TRBD1 matches 7 bases. As DNA, the CDR3 is TGTGCCAGCTCGACAGGGTGGGAAGAGACCCAGTACTTC. Its protein product is CASSTGWEETQYF.